The 26 T cell receptor beta chains presented below share a single source sample, sequenced in a study of blood T cell repertoires in COVID-19. Only in-frame clones appear in the TCRdb table, and some are missing; sequencing was by immunoSEQ multiplex PCR. The sample shows under 150,000 clones, around 83% of them seen only once. Sequencing input: peripheral blood. These receptors all come from a man aged 35 to 55 with active or convalescent COVID-19.

This CDR3 is CSVKTGTGGETQYF. The CDR3, as DNA: TGCAGCGTTAAAACCGGGACAGGGGGAGAGACCCAGTACTTC. The gene calls are TRBV29-1 and TRBJ2-5, with 11 bases aligning to TRBD1. Germline lookup yields CDR1 SQVTM and CDR2 ANQGSEA. This CDR3 has 14 residues. After removal of 5 bases from V and 4 bases from J, the junction contained 6 bases not matched to a gene.

The V gene is TRBV12-3 or TRBV12-4, the J gene TRBJ2-7; possible D gene TRBD1, 5 bases. Trimming stripped 8 bases from V and 3 bases from J, with 8 bases between. This CDR3 is built from 11 residues. CDR3 region: CASGTGYEQYF. CDR3 bases: TGTGCCAGCGGAACAGGCTACGAGCAGTACTTC.

The chain recombines TRBV6-5 with TRBJ1-2, with D hard to call. Germline-derived CDR1 and CDR2 are MNHEY and SVGAGI. This CDR3 region has 13 residues. With 6 bases removed from V and 3 bases from J, the gap between germline ends came to 11 bases. CDR3 coding DNA: TGTGCCAGCAGAACGGAGACGGACTATGGCTACACCTTC. It specifies CASRTETDYGYTF.

The chain uses TRBV4-2 and TRBJ2-3; TRBD2 agrees at 10 bases. After removal of 3 bases from V and 0 bases from J, the junction contained 6 bases not matched to a gene. The CDR3 has 17 amino acids. Per germline, CDR1 LGHNA and CDR2 YNFKEQ. CDR3 loop: CASSHLLAGESTDTQYF. For the CDR3, the DNA is TGTGCCAGCAGCCACCTTCTAGCGGGGGAGAGCACAGATACGCAGTATTTT.

The CDR3 sequence is CASSQQGRNYGYTF. CDR3 DNA: TGTGCCAGTAGTCAGCAGGGGCGAAACTATGGCTACACCTTC. This sequence joins TRBV19 and TRBJ1-2, with D perhaps matching TRBD1 (6 bases). Germline lookup yields CDR1 LNHDA and CDR2 SQIVND (reference sequence). This CDR3 is 14 amino acids long. The V and J ends lost 5 bases and 2 bases respectively, with 12 bases between them.

V gene TRBV5-6 combines with J gene TRBJ2-6; a weak D match, TRBD1 (5 bases). The CDR3 runs to 18 residues. With 2 bases removed from V and 1 base from J, the gap between germline ends came to 16 bases. Germline CDR1 SGHDT, CDR2 YYEEEE. Here the CDR3 DNA reads TGTGCCAGCAGCTTAATAAGCAGGGCCCAATCTGGGGCCAACGTCCTGACTTTC. This sequence encodes CASSLISRAQSGANVLTF.

This chain links TRBV4-2 with TRBJ2-1; 13 positions match TRBD2. This CDR3 region has 16 residues. Germline CDR1 reads LGHNA; CDR2 reads YNFKEQ. V was clipped by 3 bases and J by 6 bases; unmatched bases: 5. CDR3 sequence (DNA): TGTGCCAGCAGCCAGTGGACTAGCGGGGGCTTCAATGAGCAGTTCTTC. This encodes CASSQWTSGGFNEQFF.

In the case of this clone: A single base separates this from a much larger clone, so it may be a read error. Other DNA variants within this sample encode the same CDR3. J is TRBJ1-1 and V is TRBV7-9, with D tentatively TRBD1 (5 bases). The germline V and J ends were trimmed by 3 bases and 0 bases, with 5 bases remaining between them. There are 13 residues in the CDR3. Germline V gene lookup returns CDR1 SEHNR and CDR2 FQNEAQ (reference sequence). The CDR3 DNA sequence: TGTGCCAGCAGCTTGGACATGAACACTGAAGCTTTCTTT. Translating gives CASSLDMNTEAFF.

This clone was observed a handful of times. The chain uses TRBV7-2 and TRBJ1-6; D call uncertain. Trimming shortened V by 4 bases and J by 5 bases, and 9 bases separated the two germline ends. The CDR3 has 14 residues. Germline V CDR1 and CDR2: SGHTA, FQGNSA. CDR3 in DNA: TGTGCCAGCAGCTCCAGGAAGAATAATTCACCCCTCCACTTT. Translated, it gives CASSSRKNNSPLHF.

This chain uses TRBV7-9 with TRBJ2-1; weak D call: TRBD2 (6 bases). Trimming stripped 5 bases from V and 5 bases from J, with 22 bases between. Germline V gene lookup returns CDR1 SEHNR and CDR2 FQNEAQ (reference sequence). The CDR3 extends over 17 amino acids. CDR3 sequence: CASSPGGAGRHHNEQFF. The CDR3 DNA is TGTGCCAGCAGCCCTGGCGGGGCGGGCCGGCACCACAATGAGCAGTTCTTC.

The V gene is TRBV11-2, the J gene TRBJ1-2; 10 bases fit TRBD1. The V gene's germline CDR1 is SGHAT and CDR2 FQNNGV. J was trimmed by 5 bases and V by 2 bases; bases with no gene match: 2. There are 14 residues in the CDR3. CDR3 DNA: TGTGCCAGCAGCTTACGGGACAGGGGTTATGGCTACACCTTC. Its translation: CASSLRDRGYGYTF.

This clone was counted between two and nine times. J is TRBJ2-7 and V is TRBV19, with D tentatively TRBD1 (6 bases). V gave up 2 bases and J gave up 3 bases, with 14 bases separating them. The CDR3 has 15 residues. Germline values: CDR1 LNHDA, CDR2 SQIVND (reference sequence). The CDR3 region is CASSIPGQGRYEQYF. The CDR3 bases are TGTGCCAGTAGTATACCCGGGCAGGGGCGCTACGAGCAGTACTTC.

The chain has TRBV6-5 and TRBJ1-1; 9 bases fit TRBD1. Germline V gene data show CDR1 as MNHEY and CDR2 as SVGAGI. The CDR3 spans 15 residues. The junction had 15 bases not matched to a gene; V was cut back by 5 bases and J by 11 bases. The CDR3 loop is CASSNPGQGVVWAFF. The CDR3 DNA follows: TGTGCCAGCAGTAATCCGGGACAGGGAGTTGTGTGGGCTTTCTTT.

The CDR3 coding sequence is TGCGCCAGCAGATTATTAACTAGCGGGGGTTACAATGAGCAGTTCTTC. Its translation: CASRLLTSGGYNEQFF. The chain recombines TRBV5-1 with TRBJ2-1; 11 positions agree with TRBD2. Germline V gene data show CDR1 as SGHRS and CDR2 as YFSETQ. After removal of 5 bases from V and 4 bases from J, the junction contained 8 bases not matched to a gene. CDR3 size: 16 residues.

The rearrangement joins TRBV6-6 to TRBJ1-1; D is possibly TRBD1 (6 bases). This CDR3 is built from 14 residues. The V and J ends lost 3 bases and 1 base respectively, with 9 bases between them. Germline V lookup: CDR1 MNHNY, CDR2 SVGAGI (reference sequence). CDR3 region: CASSYLTGNTEAFF. As DNA, the CDR3 is TGTGCCAGCAGTTATTTGACAGGGAACACTGAAGCTTTCTTT.

This clone was seen at least ten times. The chain employs TRBV6-6 and TRBJ2-5, with TRBD2 as a possible D gene (5 bases). Per germline, CDR1 MNHNY and CDR2 SVGAGI (reference sequence). This CDR3 is built from 14 residues. Trimming shortened V by 2 bases and J by 5 bases, and 12 bases separated the two germline ends. The DNA of the CDR3 is TGTGCCAGCAGTTACCCGGAGGATAGGGAGACCCAGTACTTC. Residues: CASSYPEDRETQYF.

The gene calls are TRBV27 and TRBJ1-2; D gene unclear. Deletions cut 0 bases from V and 2 bases from J, with 7 bases between. The CDR3 has 14 residues. The germline gives CDR1 MNHEY, CDR2 SMNVEV (reference sequence). CDR3 bases: TGTGCCAGCAGTTTATCGGCAGAAAACTATGGCTACACCTTC. Its protein is CASSLSAENYGYTF.

The rearrangement links TRBV19 to TRBJ1-2, with 7 bases matching TRBD1. CDR1 and CDR2 (germline): LNHDA, SQIVND (reference sequence). The ends lost 5 bases at V and 3 bases at J; junction bases unmatched: 15. This CDR3 region has 17 residues. The CDR3 loop is CASSFDGQAHSYYGYTF. In DNA, the CDR3 is TGTGCCAGTAGTTTTGACGGACAGGCCCACTCCTACTATGGCTACACCTTC.

The V gene is TRBV18, the J gene TRBJ2-4; tentative D call: TRBD1 (6 bases). Germline CDR1 reads KGHSH; CDR2 reads LQKENI. V was shortened by 0 bases and J by 0 bases, with 12 bases between the two germline ends. This CDR3 has 17 amino acids. The CDR3 protein is CASSPPARGAAKNIQYF. The DNA for the CDR3 is TGTGCCAGCTCACCACCGGCCAGGGGAGCAGCCAAAAACATTCAGTACTTC.

The chain employs TRBV3-1 (or the pseudogene TRBV3-2) and TRBJ1-2, with D perhaps matching TRBD1 (6 bases). Germline-derived CDR1 and CDR2 are LGHDT and YNNKEL (reference sequence). The CDR3 is 16 residues long. Trimming stripped 1 base from V and 4 bases from J, with 16 bases between. CDR3: CASSQASSGVGYGYTF. Here the CDR3 DNA reads TGTGCCAGCAGCCAAGCAAGCTCAGGGGTTGGCTATGGCTACACCTTC.

The rearrangement links TRBV28 to TRBJ2-7, with 9 bases matching TRBD1. Germline V CDR1 and CDR2: MDHEN, SYDVKM. V was pared by 8 bases and J by 2 bases, with 13 bases of the junction left unmatched. The CDR3 loop spans 16 amino acids. CDR3 sequence: CASSESGTGNTYEQYF. The CDR3 DNA reads TGTGCCAGCTCGGAATCCGGGACAGGGAACACCTACGAGCAGTACTTC.

DNA of the CDR3: TGCGCCAGCAGCCCAGCGGCGGGGGGAACCTACGAGCAGTACTTC. Translated, it gives CASSPAAGGTYEQYF. The V call is TRBV5-1, the J call TRBJ2-7; 8 bases agree with TRBD2. This CDR3 has 15 residues. From germline, CDR1 is SGHRS and CDR2 YFSETQ. After removal of 4 bases from V and 2 bases from J, the junction contained 8 bases not matched to a gene.

V and J are TRBV6-5 and TRBJ1-6; TRBD1 aligns across 7 bases. V trimming: 6 bases; J trimming: 5 bases; junction bases outside the gene matches: 7. The germline V gene encodes CDR1 MNHEY and CDR2 SVGAGI. CDR3 length equals 15 residues. CDR3 coding DNA: TGTGCCAGCAGAGCCCCGACAGGGAATAATTCACCCCTCCACTTT. It codes for CASRAPTGNNSPLHF.

This clone was counted once. The chain couples TRBV6-6 to TRBJ2-2, with 7 bases fitting TRBD1. This CDR3 comprises 16 residues. The J segment lost 0 bases and the V segment lost 10 bases, leaving 11 bases of the junction unmatched. Germline CDR1 MNHNY, CDR2 SVGAGI (reference sequence). This chain's CDR3 is CATVQGQRSNTGELFF. The CDR3 DNA reads as TGTGCCACCGTTCAGGGACAGCGATCGAACACCGGGGAGCTGTTTTTT.

The chain links TRBV25-1 to TRBJ1-2; TRBD1 is a possible D gene (6 bases). Trimming left V 0 bases short and J 3 bases short, with 8 bases between. The germline CDR1 and CDR2 sequences are MGHDK and SYGVNS. The CDR3 runs to 14 residues. Written as DNA, the CDR3 is TGTGCCAGCAGTGAATACCAGGGGTACTATGGCTACACCTTC. It encodes CASSEYQGYYGYTF.

V is TRBV7-2 and J is TRBJ2-7; 10 bases agree with TRBD2. Trimming removed 2 bases from V and 7 bases from J; junction bases left unmatched: 14. Germline V CDR1 and CDR2: SGHTA, FQGNSA. This CDR3 has 17 amino acids. CDR3 in amino acids: CASSLMQRGGRGREQYF. The CDR3 coding sequence is TGTGCCAGCAGCTTAATGCAGCGGGGGGGCCGGGGAAGGGAGCAGTACTTC.